These T cell receptor beta chains were read from a single sample in a study of blood T cell repertoires in COVID-19. TCRdb's table, derived via immunoSEQ multiplex PCR, lists solely in-frame clones and lacks some. Of 150,000 or so clones in the sample, approximately 80% are singletons; the top ten hold roughly 6%. The sample taken for sequencing was PBMCs or T cells enriched from blood (not recorded which). The receptor set was obtained from a man aged 35 to 55 who had recovered from COVID-19. Both conserved end residues are part of each CDR3. Fields, in order: D gene, clone size, J gene, V gene, CDR3 DNA, CDR3 protein. A D gene is named only where the DNA matches it firmly. Clone sizes are given selectively: once, few, many, or a class where the clone is expanded.

D gene: .
clone size: .
J gene: TRBJ1-6
V gene: TRBV4-2
CDR3 DNA: TGTGCCAGCAGCCCGGGTCAGTCACCCCTCCACTTT
CDR3 protein: CASSPGQSPLHF

D gene: TRBD1
clone size: .
J gene: TRBJ2-2
V gene: TRBV19
CDR3 DNA: TGTGCCAGTAGGACAGGGGGCAACGGGGAGCTGTTTTTT
CDR3 protein: CASRTGGNGELFF

D gene: .
clone size: many
J gene: TRBJ1-1
V gene: TRBV13
CDR3 DNA: TGTGCCAGCAGCTTAGGGAGGGGGGGTGAAGCTTTCTTT
CDR3 protein: CASSLGRGGEAFF

D gene: .
clone size: .
J gene: TRBJ1-3
V gene: TRBV6-5
CDR3 DNA: TGTGCCAGCAGGCCGAACGGGGGCTCTGGAAACACCATATATTTT
CDR3 protein: CASRPNGGSGNTIYF

D gene: .
clone size: .
J gene: TRBJ1-2
V gene: TRBV4-1
CDR3 DNA: TGCGCCAGCAGCCAAACAGGGTTTGGCTACACCTTC
CDR3 protein: CASSQTGFGYTF

D gene: TRBD1
clone size: few
J gene: TRBJ1-4
V gene: TRBV19
CDR3 DNA: TGTGCCAGTAGTTGGCGACAGGGGGAATCTGAAAAACTGTTTTTT
CDR3 protein: CASSWRQGESEKLFF

D gene: .
clone size: .
J gene: TRBJ1-5
V gene: TRBV3-1/TRBV3-2
CDR3 DNA: TGTGCCAGCAGCCACGGCGTATCGACAGAACAGCCCCAGCATTTT
CDR3 protein: CASSHGVSTEQPQHF

D gene: .
clone size: .
J gene: TRBJ2-7
V gene: TRBV19
CDR3 DNA: TGTGCCAGTAGTATAGGCCCAGTCCAGCAGTACTTC
CDR3 protein: CASSIGPVQQYF

D gene: .
clone size: .
J gene: TRBJ1-2
V gene: TRBV19
CDR3 DNA: TGTGCCAGTAGTACCTCCAGTGCTAACTATGGCTACACCTTC
CDR3 protein: CASSTSSANYGYTF

D gene: .
clone size: once
J gene: TRBJ2-7
V gene: TRBV5-1
CDR3 DNA: TGCGCCAGCAAGGTCCAGGACTCCTACGAGCAGTACTTC
CDR3 protein: CASKVQDSYEQYF

D gene: .
clone size: .
J gene: TRBJ2-2
V gene: TRBV7-9
CDR3 DNA: TGTGCCAGCAGCTTAGCGTCTCAGGGGGGCACCGGGGAGCTGTTTTTT
CDR3 protein: CASSLASQGGTGELFF